This T cell receptor (beta chain) is from a study of shared clonotypes between healthy human individuals. Points from the study as a whole: Clonotypes shared by all four donors outscored non-shared clonotypes in generation probability.

In regard to this clone: Its antigen remains unidentified.

A split of CD4+ cells into CD45RA+ naive and CD45RA-negative memory subsets was performed. Assay execution proceeded at the deep level. Sequencing was performed with immunoSEQ multiplex PCR; in TCRdb, only in-frame clones are kept and a portion is missing. The data contain some 2.3 million clones, 93% of them singletons. Germline values: CDR1 GTSNPN, CDR2 SVGIG (reference sequence). The V segment lost 0 bases and the J segment 5 bases; nucleotides outside the gene matches: 5. This CDR3 comprises 16 residues. Sequencing used naive CD4+ T cells from PBMCs. Stated subset: CD45RA+ positively selected. The chain recombines TRBV30 with TRBJ2-1; 12 nucleotides line up with TRBD2. This sequence was found in a man aged 18 to 35 in good health. Some clones in this sample may be carry-over from other donors' samples. CDR3 sequence (DNA): TGTGCCTGGAGTGTACGGCTAGCGGGAGGGGACAATGAGCAGTTCTTC. As protein: CAWSVRLAGGDNEQFF. Supplemented by reference TRBV30 and TRBJ2-1, the full variable domain reads SQTIHQWPATLVQPVGSPLSLECTVEGTSNPNLYWYRQAAGRGLQLLFYSVGIGQISSEVPQNLSASRPQDRQFILSSKKLLLSDSGFYLCAWSVRLAGGDNEQFFGPGTRLTVL.